The text below deals with one TCR beta chain. The sample comes from a study of blood T cell repertoires in COVID-19. About the study: Both acute and convalescent COVID-19 samples were obtained from the United States, Italy and Spain. T cells, B-cell-depleted T cells, or PBMCs provided the cDNA or gDNA that served as material.

Produced via immunoSEQ multiplex PCR; TCRdb's table is partial and in-frame only. Among 200,000 to 300,000 clones listed, about 80% were seen once. Exposed enrollees encountered a COVID-19 case at some point within 2 weeks before study entry. Germline CDR1 MNHEY, CDR2 SMNVEV (reference sequence). This CDR3 region has 15 residues. V lost 2 bases and J lost 5; bases outside the gene matches: 8. This receptor was obtained from a woman in her forties who had been exposed to COVID-19. Sequencing was performed on PBMCs or T cells enriched from blood (not recorded which). The gene calls are TRBV27 and TRBJ1-2; TRBD1 agrees at 7 bases. Written as DNA, the CDR3 is TGTGCCAGCAGTTTAACGAGGACAGGAAGGTATGGCTACACCTTC. The encoded protein is CASSLTRTGRYGYTF.